One and the same sample provided the 9 T cell receptor beta chains below, sequenced in a study of T cells in Graves' hyperthyroidism and ophthalmopathy. TCR beta CDR3 regions were amplified from RNA transcripts. HTBI primers were the set used in a first-round RT-PCR of the TCR CDR3. TCRdb re-analysed the multiplex PCR reads in MiXCR, keeping a single row per CDR3 protein. The table shows roughly 570,000 distinct CDR3 sequences, with under 60% occurring only once. The sequenced material came from peripheral blood or thyroid tissue (not recorded which). The origin of the receptors is a woman aged 18-35 years with Graves' hyperthyroidism.

At least ten counts were recorded for this clonotype. The gene calls are TRBV29-1 and TRBJ2-7; D remains ambiguous. This CDR3 contains 11 residues. Germline V CDR1 and CDR2: SQVTM, ANQGSEA. The V end was cut by 4 bases, the J end by 0 bases, with 4 bases between. CDR3 amino acids: CSVGYSYEQYF. Here the CDR3 DNA reads TGCAGCGTTGGATACTCCTACGAGCAGTACTTC.

The chain employs TRBV7-9 and TRBJ2-1; D is perhaps TRBD2 (6 bases). Looked up from germline, CDR1 is SEHNR and CDR2 is FQNEAQ (reference sequence). The CDR3 is made up of 15 amino acids. The V gene lost 2 bases and the J gene lost 5 bases, with 13 bases spanning the gap. The CDR3 loop is CASSLLVRDNNEQFF. Here the CDR3 DNA reads TGTGCCAGCAGCTTACTCGTGCGGGATAACAATGAGCAGTTCTTC.

This clonotype was seen many times. The chain links TRBV5-6 to TRBJ2-5, with 12 bases matching TRBD2. The CDR3 consists of 14 residues. Trimming took 7 bases from V and 2 from J; bases not matched to a gene: 3. Germline-derived CDR1 and CDR2 are SGHDT and YYEEEE. The CDR3 DNA reads as TGTGCCAGCGGACTAGCGGGAATACAAGAGACCCAGTACTTC. Encoded protein: CASGLAGIQETQYF.

V and J are TRBV7-9 and TRBJ1-1, with 7 bases that match TRBD1. Trimming cost V 5 bases and J 14 bases; bases outside gene matches: 23. CDR3 length: 16 residues. Germline V lookup: CDR1 SEHNR, CDR2 FQNEAQ (reference sequence). As DNA, the CDR3 is TGTGCCAGCAGCACCGCACCAGACAGGGCCTACAATGAGCAGTTCTTT. It specifies CASSTAPDRAYNEQFF.

This clonotype was recorded many times. The V and J genes are TRBV7-8 and TRBJ1-5, with D possibly TRBD1 on 5 matching bases. CDR3 size: 16 residues. CDR1 SGHVS and CDR2 FQNEAQ come from the germline V gene. The germline V and J ends were trimmed by 5 bases and 0 bases, with 14 bases remaining between them. The CDR3 protein is CASSHGGALSNQPQHF. The CDR3 DNA follows: TGTGCCAGCAGCCATGGGGGAGCTCTTAGCAATCAGCCCCAGCATTTT.

CDR3 DNA: TGTGCCATCAGTGAGTCGGGACTAGCGGGCGGCTACACCTTC. Its protein is CAISESGLAGGYTF. This sequence joins TRBV10-3 and TRBJ1-2, with D tentatively TRBD1 (5 bases). CDR1 ENHRY and CDR2 SYGVKD come from the germline V gene. This CDR3 region has 14 residues. V dropped 0 bases and J dropped 8 bases, with 13 bases sitting between them.

This clonotype occurred a few times. The rearrangement joins TRBV24-1 to TRBJ2-3; 8 bases match TRBD2. CDR3 length: 16 residues. V lost 4 bases to trimming and J lost 1 base; unmatched junction nucleotides: 6. Germline assignment: CDR1 KGHDR and CDR2 SFDVKD. CDR3 region: CATSDPPREGTDTQYF. DNA of the CDR3: TGTGCCACCAGTGACCCCCCGCGGGAGGGCACAGATACGCAGTATTTT.

About this clonotype: The junction departs from germline at one end; a sequencing error may be responsible. The chain combines TRBV5-1 with TRBJ1-5, with 9 bases lining up with TRBD1. The CDR3 consists of 17 residues. Germline CDR1 reads SGHRS; CDR2 reads YFSETQ. The chain's CDR3 is CTSSLFNRGQKGQPQHF. The CDR3 bases are TGTACCAGCAGCTTGTTCAACAGGGGGCAGAAAGGGCAGCCCCAGCATTTT.

The V gene is TRBV7-3, the J gene TRBJ2-3; D not resolved. The CDR3 spans 15 residues. V shed 2 bases and J shed 0 bases, with 9 bases lying between them. Germline values: CDR1 SGHTA, CDR2 FQGTGA. The CDR3 coding sequence is TGTGCCAGCAGCTTACTCCCTACTAGCACAGATACGCAGTATTTT. This gives the protein CASSLLPTSTDTQYF.